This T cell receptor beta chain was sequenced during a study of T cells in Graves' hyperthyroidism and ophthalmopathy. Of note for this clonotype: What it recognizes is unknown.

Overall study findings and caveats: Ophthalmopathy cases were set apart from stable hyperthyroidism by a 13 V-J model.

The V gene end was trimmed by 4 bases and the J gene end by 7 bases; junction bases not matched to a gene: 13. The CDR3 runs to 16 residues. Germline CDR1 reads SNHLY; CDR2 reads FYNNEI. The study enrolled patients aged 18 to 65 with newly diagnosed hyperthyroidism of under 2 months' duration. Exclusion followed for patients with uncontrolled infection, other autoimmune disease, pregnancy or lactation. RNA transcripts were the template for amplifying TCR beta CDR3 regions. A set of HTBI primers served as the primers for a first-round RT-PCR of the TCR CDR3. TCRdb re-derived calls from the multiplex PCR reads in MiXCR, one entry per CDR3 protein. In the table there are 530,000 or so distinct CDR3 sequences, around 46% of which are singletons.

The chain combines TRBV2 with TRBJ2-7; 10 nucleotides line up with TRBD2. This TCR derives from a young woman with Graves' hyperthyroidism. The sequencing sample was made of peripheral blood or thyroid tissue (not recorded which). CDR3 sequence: CASSAGLASSYNEQYF. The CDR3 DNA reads TGTGCCAGCAGTGCGGGACTAGCGAGCTCCTACAATGAGCAGTACTTC.